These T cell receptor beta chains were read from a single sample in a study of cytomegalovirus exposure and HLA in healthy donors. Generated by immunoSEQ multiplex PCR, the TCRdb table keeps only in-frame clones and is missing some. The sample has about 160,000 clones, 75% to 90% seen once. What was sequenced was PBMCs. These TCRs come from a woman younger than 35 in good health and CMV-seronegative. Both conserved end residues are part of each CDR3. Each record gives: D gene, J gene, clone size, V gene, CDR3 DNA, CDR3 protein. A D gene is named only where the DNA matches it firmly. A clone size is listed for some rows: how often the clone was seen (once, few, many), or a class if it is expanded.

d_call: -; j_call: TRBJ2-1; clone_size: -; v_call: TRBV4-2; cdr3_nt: TGTGCCAGCAGCCAAGTAGGCGGGACTGAGCAGTTCTTC; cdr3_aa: CASSQVGGTEQFF
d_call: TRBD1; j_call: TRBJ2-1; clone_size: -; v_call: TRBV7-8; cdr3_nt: TGTGCCAGCAGCTTGGGACAGGGAAATAGAAATGAGCAGTTCTTC; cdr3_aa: CASSLGQGNRNEQFF
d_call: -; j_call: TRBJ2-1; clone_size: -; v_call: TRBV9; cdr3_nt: TGTGCCAGCAGCGTAGAAGGGGGTTTATACAATGAGCAGTTCTTC; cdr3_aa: CASSVEGGLYNEQFF
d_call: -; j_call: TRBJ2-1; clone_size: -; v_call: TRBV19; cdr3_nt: TGTGCCAGTAGCGGGAGCTCCTACAATGAGCAGTTCTTC; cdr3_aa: CASSGSSYNEQFF
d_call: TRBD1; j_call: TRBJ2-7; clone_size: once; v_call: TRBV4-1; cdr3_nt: TGCGCCAGCAGCCAACCGGGACAGGGGGTTTACGAGCAGTACTTC; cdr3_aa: CASSQPGQGVYEQYF
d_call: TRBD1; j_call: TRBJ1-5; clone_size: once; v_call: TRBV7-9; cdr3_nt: TGTGCCAGCAGCGCGACCCGTCCGGGCAGGGGGCAAGATCAGCCCCAGCATTTT; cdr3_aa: CASSATRPGRGQDQPQHF
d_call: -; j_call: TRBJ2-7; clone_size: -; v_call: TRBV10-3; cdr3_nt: TGTGCCATCAGTGCTGGCAGGGCTGGCAACGAGCAGTACTTC; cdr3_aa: CAISAGRAGNEQYF
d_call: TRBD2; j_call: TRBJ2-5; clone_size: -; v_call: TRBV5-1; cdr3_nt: TGCGCCAGCAGCTGGCGGTCGGCGGGGGAGGGAGAGACCCAGTACTTC; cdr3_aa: CASSWRSAGEGETQYF
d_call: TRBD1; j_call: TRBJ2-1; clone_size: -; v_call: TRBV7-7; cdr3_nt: TGTGCCAGCAGCGGACAGGGAGGAGAGCAGTTCTTC; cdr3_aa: CASSGQGGEQFF
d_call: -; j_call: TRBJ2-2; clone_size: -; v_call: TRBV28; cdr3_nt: TGTGCCAGCAGGACACCGGGACTCCCGCGATCGGGGGAGCTGTTTTTT; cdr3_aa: CASRTPGLPRSGELFF
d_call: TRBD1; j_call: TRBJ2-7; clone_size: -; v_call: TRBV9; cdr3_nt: TGTGCCAGCAGCGTAGCTTGGGGACAGGGCTACGAGCAGTACTTC; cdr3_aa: CASSVAWGQGYEQYF
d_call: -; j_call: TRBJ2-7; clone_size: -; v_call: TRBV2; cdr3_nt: TGTGCCAGCCGCCATATAGTGAGGCGGATGAATTACTACGAGCAGTACTTC; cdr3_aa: CASRHIVRRMNYYEQYF
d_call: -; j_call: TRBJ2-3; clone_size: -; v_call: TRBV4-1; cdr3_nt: TGCGCCAGCAGCCAAGAACACTACACAGATACGCAGTATTTT; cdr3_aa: CASSQEHYTDTQYF
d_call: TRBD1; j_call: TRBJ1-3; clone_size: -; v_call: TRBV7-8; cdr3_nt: TGTGCCAGCAGCTATAGAGCCTTAAGGGGGCTCGGAAACACCATATATTTT; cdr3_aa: CASSYRALRGLGNTIYF
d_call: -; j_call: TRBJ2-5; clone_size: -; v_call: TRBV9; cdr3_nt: TGTGCCAGCAACACTGGGCAGGCCCAAGAGACCCAGTACTTC; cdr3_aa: CASNTGQAQETQYF
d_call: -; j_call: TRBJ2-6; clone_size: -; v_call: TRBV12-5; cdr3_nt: TGTGCTAGTGGTGCCGGACAGTCTGGGGCCAACGTCCTGACTTTC; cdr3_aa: CASGAGQSGANVLTF
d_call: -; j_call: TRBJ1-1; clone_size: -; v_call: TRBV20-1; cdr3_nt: TGCAGTGCTAGGTCGGGGGGAGCTTTCTTT; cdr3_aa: CSARSGGAFF
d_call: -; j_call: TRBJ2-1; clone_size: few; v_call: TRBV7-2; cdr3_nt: TGTGCCAGCAGCTTGTCGAGTCAGGGAGAGCAGTTCTTC; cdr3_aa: CASSLSSQGEQFF
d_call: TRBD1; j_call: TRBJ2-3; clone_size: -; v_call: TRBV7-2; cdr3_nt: TGTGCCAGCAGCGTACCCCCAGGGGGCCCAGCTACGCAGTATTTT; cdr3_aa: CASSVPPGGPATQYF
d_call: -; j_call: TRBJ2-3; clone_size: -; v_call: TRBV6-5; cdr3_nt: TGTGCCAGCAGTTACTCGATAACTGGCACAGATACGCAGTATTTT; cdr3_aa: CASSYSITGTDTQYF
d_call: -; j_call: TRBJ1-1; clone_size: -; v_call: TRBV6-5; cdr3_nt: TGTGCCAGCAGTCCCGACCCTACAGTTGAGGCTTTCTTT; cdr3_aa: CASSPDPTVEAFF
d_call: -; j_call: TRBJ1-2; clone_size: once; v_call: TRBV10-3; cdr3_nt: TGTGCCATCAGGGACTCTATACAGGGTAACTATGGCTACACCTTC; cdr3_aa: CAIRDSIQGNYGYTF
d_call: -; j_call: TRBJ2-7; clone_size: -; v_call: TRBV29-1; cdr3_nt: TGCAGCGCAGGGTCCCCCGAGGACGAGCAGTACTTC; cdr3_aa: CSAGSPEDEQYF
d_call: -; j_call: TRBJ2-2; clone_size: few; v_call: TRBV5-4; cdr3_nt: TGTGCCAGCAGCTTGGAAGGCGGCGGGGAGCTGTTTTTT; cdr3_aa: CASSLEGGGELFF
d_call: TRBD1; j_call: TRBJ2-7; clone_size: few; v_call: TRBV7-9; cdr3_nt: TGTGCCAGCAGCCCCCGGACAGGGGAAGGCGGCGAGCAGTACTTC; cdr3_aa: CASSPRTGEGGEQYF
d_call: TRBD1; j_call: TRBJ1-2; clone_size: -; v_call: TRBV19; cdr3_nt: TGTGCCAGTAGTGTCGGAGGGCCAGGGGGCTACCCCTATGGCTACACCTTC; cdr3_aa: CASSVGGPGGYPYGYTF
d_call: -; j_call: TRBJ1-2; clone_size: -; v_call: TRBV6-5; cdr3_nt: TGTGCCAGCAGCCCCTCAACAGGGAACTATGGCTACACCTTC; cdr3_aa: CASSPSTGNYGYTF
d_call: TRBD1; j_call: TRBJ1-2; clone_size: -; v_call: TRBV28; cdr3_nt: TGTGCCAGCAGTTCAGTTCTTGGACAGGGCGAATTTAACTATGGCTACACCTTC; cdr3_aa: CASSSVLGQGEFNYGYTF
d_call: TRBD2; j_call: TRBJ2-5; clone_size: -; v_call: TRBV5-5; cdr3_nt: TGTGCCAGCAGCCCGGGACTACCTCGGGAGACCCAGTACTTC; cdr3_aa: CASSPGLPRETQYF
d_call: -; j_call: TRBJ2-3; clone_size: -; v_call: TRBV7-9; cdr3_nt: TGTGCCAGCGGCGGTCAGAGGTACCGCACAGATACGCAGTATTTT; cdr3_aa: CASGGQRYRTDTQYF
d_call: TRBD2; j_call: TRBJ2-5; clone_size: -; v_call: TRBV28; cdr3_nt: TGTGCCATCATGGGAGCGGGAAGGGAGACCCAGTACTTC; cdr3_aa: CAIMGAGRETQYF
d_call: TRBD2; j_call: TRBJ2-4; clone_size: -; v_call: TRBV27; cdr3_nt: TGTGCCAGCACCACCATTGGGCTAGCGGAAACCTTC; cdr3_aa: CASTTIGLAETF
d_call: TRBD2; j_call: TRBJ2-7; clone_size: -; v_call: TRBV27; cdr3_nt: TGTGCCAGCAGTTTCGGGGGGGCCGAGCAGTACTTC; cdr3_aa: CASSFGGAEQYF
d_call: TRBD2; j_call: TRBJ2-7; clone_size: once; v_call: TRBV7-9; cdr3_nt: TGTGCCAGCAGCTCAGTTGTGGGACGGACTAGCGGGAGCTACTACGAGCAGTACTTC; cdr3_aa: CASSSVVGRTSGSYYEQYF
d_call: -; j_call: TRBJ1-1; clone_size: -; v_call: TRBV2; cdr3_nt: TGTGCCAGCAGTGTTCGCGTTGAAGCTTTCTTT; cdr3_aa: CASSVRVEAFF
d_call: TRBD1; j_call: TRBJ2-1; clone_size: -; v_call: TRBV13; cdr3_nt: TGTGCCAGCAGCTCAGGGACAGGGGGGAATCAGCAGTTCTTC; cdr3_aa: CASSSGTGGNQQFF
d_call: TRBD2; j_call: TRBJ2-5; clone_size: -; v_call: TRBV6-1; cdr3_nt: TGTGCCAGCAGTGATATAGCGGGGGGGACCCAAGAGACCCAGTACTTC; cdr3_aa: CASSDIAGGTQETQYF
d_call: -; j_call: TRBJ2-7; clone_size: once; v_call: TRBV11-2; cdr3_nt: TGTGCCAGCAGCTCCGCTAGCACAGTTTACTTC; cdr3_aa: CASSSASTVYF
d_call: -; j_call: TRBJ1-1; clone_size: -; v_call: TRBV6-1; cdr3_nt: TGTGCCAGCAGTGACATACTTCAGGATTGGTACACTGAAGCTTTCTTT; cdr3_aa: CASSDILQDWYTEAFF
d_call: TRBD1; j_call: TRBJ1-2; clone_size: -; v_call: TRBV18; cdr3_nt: TGTGCCAGCTCTCAGGGGGCTGAGGGCTACACCTTC; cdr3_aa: CASSQGAEGYTF